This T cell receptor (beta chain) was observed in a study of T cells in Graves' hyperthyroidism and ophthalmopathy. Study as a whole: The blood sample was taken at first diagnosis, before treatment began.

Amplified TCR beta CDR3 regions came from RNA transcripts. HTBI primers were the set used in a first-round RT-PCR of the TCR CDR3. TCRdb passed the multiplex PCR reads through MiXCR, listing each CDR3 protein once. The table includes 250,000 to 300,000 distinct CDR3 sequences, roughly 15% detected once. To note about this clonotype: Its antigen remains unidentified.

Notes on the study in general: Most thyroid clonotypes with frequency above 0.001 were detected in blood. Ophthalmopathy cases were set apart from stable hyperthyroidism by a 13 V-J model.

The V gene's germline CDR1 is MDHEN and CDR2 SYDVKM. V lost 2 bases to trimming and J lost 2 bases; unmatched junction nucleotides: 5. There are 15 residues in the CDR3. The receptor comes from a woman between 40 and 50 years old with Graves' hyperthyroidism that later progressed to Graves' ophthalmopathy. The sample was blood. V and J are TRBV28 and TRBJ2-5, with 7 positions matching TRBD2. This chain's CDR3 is CASSLGGGEQETQYF. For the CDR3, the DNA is TGTGCCAGCAGTTTAGGGGGAGGGGAACAAGAGACCCAGTACTTC.